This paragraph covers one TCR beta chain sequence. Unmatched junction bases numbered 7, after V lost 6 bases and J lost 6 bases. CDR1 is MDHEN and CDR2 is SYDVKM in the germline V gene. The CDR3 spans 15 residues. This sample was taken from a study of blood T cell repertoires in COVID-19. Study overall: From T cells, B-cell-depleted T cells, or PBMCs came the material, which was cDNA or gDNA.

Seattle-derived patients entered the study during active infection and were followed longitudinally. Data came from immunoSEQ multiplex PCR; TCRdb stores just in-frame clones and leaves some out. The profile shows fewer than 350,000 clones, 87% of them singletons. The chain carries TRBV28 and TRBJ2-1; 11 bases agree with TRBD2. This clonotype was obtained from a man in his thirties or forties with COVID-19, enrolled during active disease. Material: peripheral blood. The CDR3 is CASRPTSGRVNEQFF. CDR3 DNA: TGTGCCAGCAGACCCACTAGCGGGAGAGTCAATGAGCAGTTCTTC.